This note documents a single T cell receptor beta chain sequence. This record belongs to a study of cytomegalovirus exposure and HLA in healthy donors. V shed 4 bases, J shed 8 bases, and the junction held 5 bases outside the gene matches. CDR3 length equals 12 residues. Looked up from germline, CDR1 is PRHDT and CDR2 is FYEKMQ (reference sequence). Amplification used 60 Vbeta primers and 13 Jbeta primers. The method was immunoSEQ multiplex PCR; TCRdb's version includes in-frame clones alone and lacks a portion of them. The table records 150,000 or so clones, about 77% of them present only once. Sequencing used PBMCs. The rearrangement links TRBV13 to TRBJ2-7, with TRBD2 matching over 7 bases. This clonotype was sampled from a man aged 30 to 39 in good health and CMV-seronegative. Here the CDR3 DNA reads TGTGCCAGCAGCTCCCAGACTAGCAAGCAGTACTTC. This gives the protein CASSSQTSKQYF.